This T cell receptor beta chain comes out of a study of T cell repertoires in cytomegalovirus infection (dated by TCRdb to between 2018 and 2021). About the full investigation: Donor HLA type was relevant to the analysis, because carriage of CMV infection together with the matching HLA type was indicated by public TCR beta signatures. The research as a whole found: Carriers of CMV infection plus the relevant HLA type were discriminated by the cumulative frequency of public TCR beta family members in the study cohort and in an independent roughly 400-donor cohort. The ex vivo response was dominated by HLA-C-restricted CMV-specific TCR beta clonotypes, which also provided the single most frequent clonotype in two of eight donors.

Sequencing used an Illumina HiSeq 1500. TCRdb cleaned the public reads at Q25 with fastp, built clones with MiXCR and kept in-frame beta chains. Merged by CDR3 protein, the rows form single entries marked with the most common genes and DNA. The sample table lists roughly 150,000 distinct CDR3 sequences, around a quarter of them with a count of one. The ten top clones hold approximately 11% of the sample. Trimming costs V 5 bases and J 6 bases, and their ends lie 14 bases apart. CDR1 and CDR2 (SGHTA, FQGNSA) derive from the germline V gene. Inclusive of the bounding cysteine and phenylalanine, the CDR3 is 15 residues long. Just the 45-base CDR3 DNA is kept, in frame starting at base 1. This clonotype was counted many times. Its antigen is unknown. No base-level quality is on record; no much larger clone is a single base apart.

This receptor was taken from a human donor in good health (CMV status not recorded). Some clones in this sample may be carry-over from other donors' samples. The chain uses TRBV7-2 and TRBJ1-6, with no confidently assigned D gene. The sample taken for sequencing was PBMCs. The sequenced DNA: TGTGCCAGCAGCCCGGGGAAAACAAGTAATTCACCCCTCCACTTT. The translation is CASSPGKTSNSPLHF.